Following are 24 T cell receptor beta chains from one sample sequenced in a study of shared clonotypes between healthy human individuals. Clones were sequenced by immunoSEQ multiplex PCR, and TCRdb holds only the in-frame ones, with some missing. The sample shows around 2.3 million clones, approximately 95% of them seen only once. Material: naive CD4+ T cells sorted from blood. Subset in this sample: CD45RA+ positively selected. These receptors came from a man younger than 35 in good health.

Concerning this clone: Other DNA sequences in this sample translate to the same CDR3. The CDR3 sequence is CASSLAGRSGYTF. Written as DNA, the CDR3 is TGCGCCAGCAGCTTGGCCGGGCGGAGCGGCTACACCTTC. The rearrangement joins TRBV5-1 to TRBJ1-2; D unresolved. The CDR3 is 13 amino acids. V lost 0 bases and J lost 8, with 11 bases in between. Germline V gene lookup returns CDR1 SGHRS and CDR2 YFSETQ.

The J gene is TRBJ2-7, the V gene TRBV18; 10 bases are a match to TRBD1. The germline gives CDR1 KGHSH, CDR2 LQKENI. The CDR3 extends over 16 amino acids. Losses at the gene ends were 1 base for V and 5 bases for J; bases not matched to a gene: 8. CDR3 loop: CASSPREGDRGHEQYF. Written as DNA, the CDR3 is TGTGCCAGCTCACCACGAGAAGGAGACAGGGGGCACGAGCAGTACTTC. Supplemented by reference TRBV18 and TRBJ2-7, the full variable domain reads NAGVMQNPRHLVRRRGQEARLRCSPMKGHSHVYWYRQLPEEGLKFMVYLQKENIIDESGMPKERFSAEFPKEGPSILRIQQVVRGDSAAYFCASSPREGDRGHEQYFGPGTRLTVT.

The V gene is TRBV6-5, the J gene TRBJ2-7; 10 bases align to TRBD2. The germline CDR1 and CDR2 sequences are MNHEY and SVGAGI. This CDR3 has 15 amino acids. Trimming took 6 bases from V and 2 from J; bases not matched to a gene: 7. The DNA for the CDR3 is TGTGCCAGCAGCCAGGGGAGCGGGAGGGCCTACGAGCAGTACTTC. It codes for CASSQGSGRAYEQYF.

The chain couples TRBV27 to TRBJ2-1; 12 bases line up with TRBD1. CDR1 is MNHEY, CDR2 SMNVEV, per germline (reference sequence). V lost 1 base, J lost 7 bases, and 5 bases stayed unmatched. The CDR3 covers 16 residues. This CDR3 reads CASSLFRDRGQNEQFF. For the CDR3, the DNA is TGTGCCAGCAGTTTATTCCGGGACAGGGGGCAGAATGAGCAGTTCTTC.

The chain carries TRBV11-2 and TRBJ2-5, with D perhaps TRBD2 (5 bases). The CDR3 contains 12 residues. V was clipped by 3 bases and J by 4 bases, with 6 bases between them. Germline V gives CDR1 SGHAT, CDR2 FQNNGV. The CDR3 loop reads CASSFRGETQYF. As DNA, the CDR3 is TGTGCCAGCAGCTTTCGGGGAGAGACCCAGTACTTC.

This CDR3 reads CASSYSGGAISYEQYF. CDR3 nucleotide sequence: TGTGCCAGCAGTTATAGCGGGGGGGCAATCTCCTACGAGCAGTACTTC. The chain links TRBV27 to TRBJ2-7, with 11 bases aligning to TRBD2. The J segment lost 0 bases and the V segment lost 4 bases, leaving 5 bases of the junction unmatched. The CDR3 runs to 16 residues. In germline, CDR1 is MNHEY, CDR2 SMNVEV (reference sequence).

The chain couples TRBV18 to TRBJ1-4, with TRBD1 as a possible D gene (6 bases). V was pared by 6 bases and J by 8 bases, with 13 bases between. The V gene's germline CDR1 is KGHSH and CDR2 LQKENI. The CDR3 is 13 residues long. The CDR3 DNA follows: TGTGCCAGCTCGGGGGCATTCGGGGAAAAACTGTTTTTT. It codes for CASSGAFGEKLFF. The full variable domain, with the rest looked up from reference TRBV18 and TRBJ1-4, is NAGVMQNPRHLVRRRGQEARLRCSPMKGHSHVYWYRQLPEEGLKFMVYLQKENIIDESGMPKERFSAEFPKEGPSILRIQQVVRGDSAAYFCASSGAFGEKLFFGSGTQLSVL.

V and J are TRBV11-3 and TRBJ2-5, with a weak D call TRBD1 (6 bases). Germline V lookup: CDR1 SGHNT, CDR2 YENEEA. Trimming took 6 bases from V and 7 from J, leaving 15 bases between them. This CDR3 spans 13 amino acids. The CDR3 reads CASSSDRSGTQYF. The CDR3 coding sequence is TGTGCCAGCAGTTCCGACAGGTCGGGGACCCAGTACTTC.

The chain carries TRBV2 and TRBJ2-1; D possibly matches TRBD1 or TRBD2 (5 bases each). The CDR3 spans 15 residues. The V end lost 7 bases, the J end lost 7 bases, and 20 bases lay between the germline ends. Germline lookup yields CDR1 SNHLY and CDR2 FYNNEI. This CDR3 is CASTPGRLMGNEQFF. As DNA, the CDR3 is TGTGCCAGCACCCCGGGACGCCTTATGGGGAATGAGCAGTTCTTC.

The chain is built from TRBV19 and TRBJ1-5; D is uncertain. Germline CDR1 LNHDA, CDR2 SQIVND (reference sequence). This CDR3 has 14 residues. V gave up 8 bases and J gave up 1 base, with 12 bases separating them. CDR3 amino acids: CASSPTGSNQPQHF. CDR3 nucleotides: TGTGCCAGTTCCCCGACGGGAAGCAATCAGCCCCAGCATTTT.

The count of this clone is one. The V gene is TRBV6-1, the J gene TRBJ1-1; D might be TRBD1 (6 bases). Deletions cut 5 bases from V and 6 bases from J, with 16 bases between. Germline V lookup: CDR1 MNHNS, CDR2 SASEGT. The CDR3 consists of 14 residues. CDR3 amino acids: CASSTSGVLSEAFF. The CDR3, as DNA: TGTGCCAGCAGTACCTCAGGGGTACTCTCTGAAGCTTTCTTT.

The V and J genes are TRBV6-1 and TRBJ1-2; TRBD1 matches 9 bases. Trimming at V came to 7 bases and at J to 7 bases, leaving 7 bases not matched to a gene. The CDR3 covers 13 residues. Germline V gene lookup returns CDR1 MNHNS and CDR2 SASEGT. DNA for the CDR3: TGTGCCAGCACCTCACAGGGGGCGGTTGGCTACACCTTC. The encoded protein is CASTSQGAVGYTF.

A single count supports this clone. This chain connects TRBV30 to TRBJ1-1; 9 bases fit TRBD1. V lost 2 bases to trimming and J lost 5 bases; unmatched junction nucleotides: 9. This CDR3 is built from 15 residues. Per germline, CDR1 GTSNPN and CDR2 SVGIG (reference sequence). The CDR3 DNA reads as TGTGCCTGGAGTTTAACAGGGGGCGGTAGGACTGAAGCTTTCTTT. It encodes CAWSLTGGGRTEAFF. The full variable domain, in which reference TRBV30 and TRBJ1-1 provide the parts outside the CDR3, is SQTIHQWPATLVQPVGSPLSLECTVEGTSNPNLYWYRQAAGRGLQLLFYSVGIGQISSEVPQNLSASRPQDRQFILSSKKLLLSDSGFYLCAWSLTGGGRTEAFFGQGTRLTVV.

The chain links TRBV6-1 to TRBJ2-2; 8 nucleotides agree with TRBD1. The germline V gene has CDR1 MNHNS and CDR2 SASEGT. V trimming: 2 bases; J trimming: 1 base; junction bases outside the gene matches: 3. This CDR3 is built from 16 residues. CDR3 coding DNA: TGTGCCAGCAGTGAACAGGGGGCTTGGAACACCGGGGAGCTGTTTTTT. Its translation is CASSEQGAWNTGELFF.

CDR3 nucleotides: TGTGCCAGCAGCCAAGCCGGGTCCTTGTCCTACGAGCAGTACTTC. Translated: CASSQAGSLSYEQYF. This chain uses TRBV14 with TRBJ2-7, with D hard to call. CDR1 is SGHDN and CDR2 is FVKESK in the germline V gene. V was clipped by 1 base and J by 1 base, with 11 bases between them. This CDR3 comprises 15 residues.

This chain connects TRBV6-1 to TRBJ1-5, with D unresolved. The CDR3 runs to 18 residues. Between the trimmed V and J ends, which lost 2 bases and 6 bases, there was a span of 23 bases. Per germline, CDR1 MNHNS and CDR2 SASEGT. CDR3 coding DNA: TGTGCCAGCAGTGAACTTCCAAGCCGCCGGCTGAGGACTCAGCCCCAGCATTTT. Its protein product is CASSELPSRRLRTQPQHF.

This chain links TRBV18 with TRBJ1-2, with no clear D. The CDR3 has 13 residues. The V end was cut by 2 bases, the J end by 7 bases, with 11 bases between. The germline V gene encodes CDR1 KGHSH and CDR2 LQKENI. CDR3: CASSPSDVGGYTF. The CDR3 nucleotides read TGTGCCAGCTCACCAAGCGACGTGGGTGGCTACACCTTC.

V is TRBV5-1 and J is TRBJ1-3, with TRBD1 matching 8 bases. The germline V gene has CDR1 SGHRS and CDR2 YFSETQ. V shed 3 bases, J shed 7 bases, and the junction held 6 bases outside the gene matches. The CDR3 sequence is 14 residues long. CDR3 sequence: CASSYGQGSNTIYF. As DNA, the CDR3 is TGCGCCAGCAGCTACGGACAGGGAAGCAACACCATATATTTT.

The J gene is TRBJ1-2, the V gene TRBV7-9, with TRBD1 matching over 9 bases. Unmatched junction bases numbered 4, after V lost 5 bases and J lost 6 bases. CDR1 and CDR2 from the germline V gene are SEHNR and FQNEAQ (reference sequence). CDR3 size: 13 residues. In nucleotides, the CDR3 is TGTGCCAGCAGCCCCTGGACAGGGGATGGCTACACCTTC. This encodes CASSPWTGDGYTF.

V gene TRBV2 combines with J gene TRBJ1-5; no reliable D call. Germline CDR1 reads SNHLY; CDR2 reads FYNNEI. Trimming stripped 1 base from V and 3 bases from J, with 1 base between. The CDR3 loop spans 12 amino acids. Here the CDR3 reads CASSEVNQPQHF. The CDR3 DNA is TGTGCCAGCAGTGAAGTCAATCAGCCCCAGCATTTT.

Turning to this clone: Other DNA sequences in the same sample also yield this CDR3. The chain recombines TRBV2 with TRBJ2-5; D gene unclear. V shed 6 bases and J shed 5 bases, with 4 bases lying between them. Per germline, CDR1 SNHLY and CDR2 FYNNEI. The CDR3 length is 10 residues. The CDR3 DNA reads as TGTGCCAGCAGGGTTGAGACCCAGTACTTC. This gives the protein CASRVETQYF.

The chain joins TRBV9 to TRBJ2-3, with TRBD2 matching 12 bases. The CDR3 extends over 18 amino acids. Losses at the gene ends were 0 bases for V and 2 bases for J; bases not matched to a gene: 7. Germline values: CDR1 SGDLS, CDR2 YYNGEE. The CDR3 sequence: CASSVGLAGVSITDTQYF. The CDR3 DNA reads as TGTGCCAGCAGCGTAGGACTAGCGGGAGTGTCTATCACAGATACGCAGTATTTT.

The chain uses TRBV14 and TRBJ1-6, with D maybe TRBD1 (5 bases). CDR1 and CDR2 (germline): SGHDN, FVKESK. With 4 bases removed from V and 4 bases from J, the gap between germline ends came to 14 bases. The CDR3 loop spans 16 amino acids. CDR3 DNA sequence: TGTGCCAGCAGCCTTGGACTCGGACAATATAATTCACCCCTCCACTTT. Amino acid sequence: CASSLGLGQYNSPLHF.

This rearrangement joins TRBV5-1 to TRBJ1-4; D is possibly TRBD1 (6 bases). The CDR3 consists of 14 residues. The V end lost 4 bases, the J end lost 2 bases, and 9 bases lay between the germline ends. The germline V gene encodes CDR1 SGHRS and CDR2 YFSETQ. The CDR3 sequence: CASSGGQTNEKLFF. The DNA of the CDR3 is TGCGCCAGCAGCGGGGGGCAGACTAATGAAAAACTGTTTTTT.